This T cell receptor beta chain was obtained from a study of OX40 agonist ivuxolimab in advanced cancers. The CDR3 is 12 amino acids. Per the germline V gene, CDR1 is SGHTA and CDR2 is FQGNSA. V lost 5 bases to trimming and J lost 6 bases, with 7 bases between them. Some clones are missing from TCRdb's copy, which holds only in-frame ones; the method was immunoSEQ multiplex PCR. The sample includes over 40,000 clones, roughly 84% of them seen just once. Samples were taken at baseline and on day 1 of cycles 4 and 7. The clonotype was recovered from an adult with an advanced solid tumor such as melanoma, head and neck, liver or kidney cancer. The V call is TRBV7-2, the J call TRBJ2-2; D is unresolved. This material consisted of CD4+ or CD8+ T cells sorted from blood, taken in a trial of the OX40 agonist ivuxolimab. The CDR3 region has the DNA TGTGCCAGCAGCCCCCCGGCCGGGGAGCTGTTTTTT. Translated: CASSPPAGELFF.